This T cell receptor (beta chain) was obtained from a study of T-cell reconstitution after alpha-beta-depleted transplantation in children. Unique molecular identifiers were built into the TCRbeta library. TCRdb processed the PCR reads anew with MiXCR; each CDR3 protein has one entry. The sample gives hundreds of thousands of distinct CDR3 sequences, about 18% of which show up once; 2.5% to 4% is in the top ten. This sample comprised PBMCs from the stem cell graft donor, obtained from the stem cell graft. The source of this sequence is a human donor who donated a stem cell graft to a child with acute lymphoblastic leukemia.

The CDR3 nucleotides read TGTGCCAGCAGCTTTGTGGACAGGGACTATGGCTACACCTTC. Its translation is CASSFVDRDYGYTF. V is TRBV5-6 and J is TRBJ1-2; 8 nucleotides line up with TRBD1. The J segment lost 3 bases and the V segment lost 2 bases, leaving 3 bases of the junction unmatched. Germline V gives CDR1 SGHDT, CDR2 YYEEEE. The CDR3 consists of 14 residues.